This passage covers 15 T cell receptor beta chains from one sample sequenced in a study of T cell responses to AZD1222 COVID-19 vaccine. Here immunoSEQ multiplex PCR was the method, and the copy in TCRdb shows in-frame clones only, minus some. The sample lists about 210,000 clones; approximately 94% were seen once. The sample in question was peripheral blood, obtained 28 days after the second dose of the MenACWY control vaccine. Receptors were obtained from an adult who received the MenACWY meningococcal vaccine as a control.

The rearrangement joins TRBV28 to TRBJ1-2; the match to TRBD1 covers 8 bases. The CDR3 sequence is 15 residues long. With V trimmed by 1 base and J by 9 bases, 10 bases remained unmatched. The germline V gene encodes CDR1 MDHEN and CDR2 SYDVKM. The DNA of the CDR3 is TGTGCCAGCAGTTTATCAGGGGGCGATTATCCGTGCTACACCTTC. Its protein product is CASSLSGGDYPCYTF.

This chain connects TRBV5-6 to TRBJ2-5; D assignment may be TRBD1 or TRBD2 (5 bases each). CDR1 and CDR2 (germline): SGHDT, YYEEEE. The CDR3 extends over 13 amino acids. The V and J ends lost 2 bases and 5 bases respectively, with 10 bases between them. The CDR3 region is CASSFTGRETQYF. In DNA form, the CDR3 reads TGTGCCAGCAGCTTCACGGGGCGGGAGACCCAGTACTTC.

The genes are TRBV27 and TRBJ2-7; TRBD2 is a possible D gene (5 bases). In germline, CDR1 is MNHEY, CDR2 SMNVEV (reference sequence). The length of the CDR3 is 14 residues. V gave up 5 bases and J gave up 3 bases, with 14 bases separating them. The CDR3 loop reads CASSLELGGYEQYF. In DNA form, the CDR3 reads TGTGCCAGCAGTCTGGAATTAGGAGGCTACGAGCAGTACTTC.

The chain couples TRBV7-9 to TRBJ1-2, with D perhaps matching TRBD1 (5 bases). V was pared by 6 bases and J by 2 bases, with 13 bases between. This CDR3 is 14 amino acids long. The germline V gene encodes CDR1 SEHNR and CDR2 FQNEAQ (reference sequence). Here the CDR3 reads CASRSGTANYGYTF. CDR3 DNA sequence: TGTGCCAGCAGGTCCGGGACGGCGAACTATGGCTACACCTTC.

This clone was detected once. The chain combines TRBV9 with TRBJ1-5; a possible D gene is TRBD1 (5 bases). V was clipped by 0 bases and J by 3 bases, with 7 bases between them. Germline CDR1 is SGDLS and CDR2 is YYNGEE. The CDR3 runs 14 residues. CDR3 residues: CASSVGGYNQPQHF. In DNA form, the CDR3 reads TGTGCCAGCAGCGTAGGGGGCTACAATCAGCCCCAGCATTTT.

This clone was observed once. The J gene is TRBJ1-1, the V gene TRBV18; 11 bases map to TRBD1. The V gene's germline CDR1 is KGHSH and CDR2 LQKENI. The V and J ends lost 5 bases and 3 bases, in that order; junction bases with no gene match: 2. The CDR3 contains 14 residues. DNA for the CDR3: TGTGCCAGCTCATCGGGACAGGGGGACACTGAAGCTTTCTTT. It yields the protein CASSSGQGDTEAFF.

The chain recombines TRBV28 with TRBJ1-2; 7 bases fit TRBD1. The CDR3 is made up of 12 amino acids. In germline, CDR1 is MDHEN, CDR2 SYDVKM. Trimming at V came to 5 bases and at J to 7 bases, leaving 4 bases not matched to a gene. The CDR3: CASSINRGGYTF. The DNA of the CDR3 is TGTGCCAGCAGTATCAACAGGGGTGGCTACACCTTC.

V usage is TRBV7-2 and J usage is TRBJ2-7; 8 bases fit TRBD2. CDR1 and CDR2 (germline): SGHTA, FQGNSA. V dropped 4 bases and J dropped 4; count of bases not matched to a gene: 18. There are 18 residues in the CDR3. In nucleotides, the CDR3 is TGTGCCAGCAGCTCCCCCCCCTTAGGAAGCGGGAGAGGGTACGAGCAGTACTTC. It codes for CASSSPPLGSGRGYEQYF.

V and J are TRBV28 and TRBJ1-2; 9 bases match TRBD1. V lost 8 bases and J lost 8; bases outside the gene matches: 3. This CDR3 comprises 11 residues. Looked up from germline, CDR1 is MDHEN and CDR2 is SYDVKM. CDR3 bases: TGTGCCAGCGGGACAGGGAACGGCTACACCTTC. Translated: CASGTGNGYTF.

This sequence joins TRBV2 and TRBJ1-2; no clear D gene. The CDR3 runs to 13 residues. Germline V gives CDR1 SNHLY, CDR2 FYNNEI. V gave up 4 bases and J gave up 4 bases, with 10 bases separating them. The CDR3 bases are TGTGCCAGCAGTGCCGGAGAAGTCTATGGCTACACCTTC. Translating gives CASSAGEVYGYTF. Based on the CDR3 plus reference TRBV2 and TRBJ1-2, the full variable domain is EPEVTQTPSHQVTQMGQEVILRCVPISNHLYFYWYRQILGQKVEFLVSFYNNEISEKSEIFDDQFSVERPDGSNFTLKIRSTKLEDSAMYFCASSAGEVYGYTFGSGTRLTVV.

V gene TRBV5-4 combines with J gene TRBJ2-5; 7 positions agree with TRBD1. The CDR3 spans 13 residues. The V segment lost 2 bases and the J segment 5 bases; nucleotides outside the gene matches: 3. Per germline, CDR1 SGHNT and CDR2 YYREEE (reference sequence). The CDR3 DNA sequence: TGTGCCAGCAGCTTTGACAGGGTGGAGACCCAGTACTTC. Translated, it gives CASSFDRVETQYF.

This chain connects TRBV14 to TRBJ1-1; the D is unclear. The CDR3 sequence is 16 residues long. Germline V gene sequence: CDR1 SGHDN, CDR2 FVKESK. Trimming cost V 2 bases and J 3 bases, with 16 bases left between them. This CDR3 reads CASSQFQPGSYTEAFF. The CDR3 DNA follows: TGTGCCAGCAGCCAATTCCAACCCGGGTCATACACTGAAGCTTTCTTT.

The chain employs TRBV6-2 or TRBV6-3 and TRBJ1-2; D call uncertain. Germline-derived CDR1 and CDR2 are MNHEY and SVGEGT. Trimming cost V 1 base and J 7 bases, with 7 bases left between them. The CDR3 contains 12 residues. The CDR3 region is CASSYLQSGYTF. The CDR3 region has the DNA TGTGCCAGCAGTTACTTACAGTCTGGCTACACCTTC.

The rearrangement uses TRBV7-9 and TRBJ2-1; maybe TRBD2 (6 bases). Trimming cost V 3 bases and J 6 bases, with 12 bases left between them. Germline CDR1 reads SEHNR; CDR2 reads FQNEAQ (reference sequence). The CDR3 covers 14 residues. The CDR3 sequence: CASSFGRGGNEQFF. The CDR3 DNA reads as TGTGCCAGCAGCTTCGGGCGGGGTGGCAATGAGCAGTTCTTC.

This chain joins TRBV12-3 or TRBV12-4 and TRBJ1-1; D call uncertain. V gave up 3 bases and J gave up 7 bases, with 6 bases separating them. The length of the CDR3 is 11 residues. The CDR3 loop reads CASSLRGEAFF. CDR3 nucleotide sequence: TGTGCCAGCAGTTTGCGGGGTGAAGCTTTCTTT.